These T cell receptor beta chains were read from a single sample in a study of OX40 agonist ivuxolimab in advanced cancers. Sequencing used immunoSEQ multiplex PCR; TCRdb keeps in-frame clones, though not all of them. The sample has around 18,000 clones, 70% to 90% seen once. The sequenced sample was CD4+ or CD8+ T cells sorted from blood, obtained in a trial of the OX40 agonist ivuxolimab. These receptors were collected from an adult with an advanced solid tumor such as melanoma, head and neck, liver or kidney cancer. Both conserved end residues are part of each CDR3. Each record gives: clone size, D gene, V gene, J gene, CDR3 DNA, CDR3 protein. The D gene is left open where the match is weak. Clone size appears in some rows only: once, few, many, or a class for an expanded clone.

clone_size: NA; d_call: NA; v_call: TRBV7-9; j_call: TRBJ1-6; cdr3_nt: TGTGCCAGCAGCTTACTGGAACCCAGGGAGGGCCTCCACTTT; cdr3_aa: CASSLLEPREGLHF
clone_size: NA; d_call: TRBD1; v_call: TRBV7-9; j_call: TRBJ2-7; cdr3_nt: TGTGCCAGCGAAGGACAGGGCTACGAGCAGTACTTC; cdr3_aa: CASEGQGYEQYF
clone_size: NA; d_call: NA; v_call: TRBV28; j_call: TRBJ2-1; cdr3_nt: TGTGCCAGCAGTCCCCGGGCTGTGCTGCGAGAGCAGTTCTTC; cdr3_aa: CASSPRAVLREQFF
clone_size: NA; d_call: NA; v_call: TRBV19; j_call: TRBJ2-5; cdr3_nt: TGTGCCAGTAGTATGATCCCGATCGTGAGTGGGCAGTACTTC; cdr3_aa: CASSMIPIVSGQYF
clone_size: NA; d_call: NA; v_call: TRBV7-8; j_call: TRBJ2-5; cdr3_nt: TGTGCCAGCAGCCTCCCAAGGGGAAGTCAAGAGACCCAGTACTTC; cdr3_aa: CASSLPRGSQETQYF
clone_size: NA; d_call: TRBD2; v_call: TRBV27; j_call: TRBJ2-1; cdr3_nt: TGTGCCAGCAGTTGGTCTAGCGGGAGGGCCAGCAATGAGCAGTTCTTC; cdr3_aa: CASSWSSGRASNEQFF
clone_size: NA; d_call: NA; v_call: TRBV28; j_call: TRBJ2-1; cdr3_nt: TGTGCCAGCAGTTTCCGCGACCTAAACCTCGACAGGTCGTCCTACAATGAGCAGTTCTTC; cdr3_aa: CASSFRDLNLDRSSYNEQFF
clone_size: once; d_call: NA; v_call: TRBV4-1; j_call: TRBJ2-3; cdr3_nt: TGCGCCAGCAGCCAAGTGCTGGTTGAAGTTGGGACAGATACGCAGTATTTT; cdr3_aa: CASSQVLVEVGTDTQYF
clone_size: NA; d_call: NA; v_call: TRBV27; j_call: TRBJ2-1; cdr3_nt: TGTGCCAGCAGTTTATATTCTAACGGAAACTACAATGAGCAGTTCTTC; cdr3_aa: CASSLYSNGNYNEQFF
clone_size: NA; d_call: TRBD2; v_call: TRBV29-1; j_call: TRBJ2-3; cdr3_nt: TGCAGCGTTGCCGGTCTGGCGGGAGGGCCAGTACGAACAGATACGCAGTATTTT; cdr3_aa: CSVAGLAGGPVRTDTQYF
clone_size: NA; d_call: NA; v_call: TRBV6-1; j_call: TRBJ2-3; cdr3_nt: TGTGCCAGCAAAGGGGGAGGGCTGTTGTCAGATACGCAGTATTTT; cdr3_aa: CASKGGGLLSDTQYF
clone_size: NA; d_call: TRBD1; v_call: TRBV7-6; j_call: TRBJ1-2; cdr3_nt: TGTGCCAGCAGCTTAGAGGAAACAGGGGGCCTGGGCTACACCTTC; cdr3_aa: CASSLEETGGLGYTF
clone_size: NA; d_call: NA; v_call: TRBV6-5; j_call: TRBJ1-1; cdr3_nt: TGTGCCAGCGAGGGTGGGACCGGTGAAGCTTTCTTT; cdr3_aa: CASEGGTGEAFF
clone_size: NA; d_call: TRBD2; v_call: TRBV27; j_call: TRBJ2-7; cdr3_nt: TGTGCCAGCAGTTACAATAGCGGGAGCTCCTACGAGCAGTACTTC; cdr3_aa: CASSYNSGSSYEQYF
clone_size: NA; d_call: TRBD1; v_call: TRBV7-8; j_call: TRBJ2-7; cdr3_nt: TGTGCCAGCAGCTTAGTAGTGACAGGGGGCTCCTACGAGCAGTACTTC; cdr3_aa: CASSLVVTGGSYEQYF
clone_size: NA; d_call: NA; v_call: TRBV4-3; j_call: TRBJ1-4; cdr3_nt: TGCGCCAGCAGCCAAGACGGTGCAACTAATGAAAAACTGTTTTTT; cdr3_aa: CASSQDGATNEKLFF
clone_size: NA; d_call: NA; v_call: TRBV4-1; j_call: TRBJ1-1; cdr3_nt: TGCGCCAGCAGCCAAGTGGTTAATACTGAAGCTTTCTTT; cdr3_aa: CASSQVVNTEAFF
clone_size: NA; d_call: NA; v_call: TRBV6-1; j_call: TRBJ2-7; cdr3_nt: TGTGCCAGCAACCAGGATTGGTCCTACGAGCAGTACTTC; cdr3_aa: CASNQDWSYEQYF
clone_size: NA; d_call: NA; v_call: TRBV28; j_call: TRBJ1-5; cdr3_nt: TGTGCCAGCAGTGCTGACAGGCCCAATCAGCCCCAGCATTTT; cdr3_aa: CASSADRPNQPQHF
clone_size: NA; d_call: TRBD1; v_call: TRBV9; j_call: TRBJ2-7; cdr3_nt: TGTGCCAGCAGCGGAGCCGGGACAGCCTACGAGCAGTACTTC; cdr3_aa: CASSGAGTAYEQYF
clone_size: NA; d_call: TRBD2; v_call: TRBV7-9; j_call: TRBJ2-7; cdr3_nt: TGTGCCAGCACCATAGCGGGAGGGAGAACCTACGAGCAGTACTTC; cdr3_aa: CASTIAGGRTYEQYF
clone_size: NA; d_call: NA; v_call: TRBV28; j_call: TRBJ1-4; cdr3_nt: TGTGCCAGCAGCCTGGGGACAACCAACGCTAATGAAAAACTGTTTTTT; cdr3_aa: CASSLGTTNANEKLFF
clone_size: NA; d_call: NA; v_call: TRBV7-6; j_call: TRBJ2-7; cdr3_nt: TGTGCCAGCAGCTTAGCCCCCGTCGACGAGCAGTACTTC; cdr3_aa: CASSLAPVDEQYF
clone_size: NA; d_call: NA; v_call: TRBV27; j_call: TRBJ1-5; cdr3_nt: TGTGCCAGCAGTTTAATAGGGTACAATCAGCCCCAGCATTTT; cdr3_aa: CASSLIGYNQPQHF
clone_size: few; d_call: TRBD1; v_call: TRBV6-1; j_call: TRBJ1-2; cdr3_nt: TGTGCCAGCAGTGAAGCCCGGACAGGGTACGGCTACACCTTC; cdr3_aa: CASSEARTGYGYTF
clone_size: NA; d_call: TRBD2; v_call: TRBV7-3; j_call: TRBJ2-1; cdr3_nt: TGTGCCAGCAGCTTAAGAGGGAGACTAGCGGGAGTCAGCCATGAGCAGTTCTTC; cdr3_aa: CASSLRGRLAGVSHEQFF
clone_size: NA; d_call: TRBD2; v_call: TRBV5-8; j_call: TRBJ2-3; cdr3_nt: TGTGCCAGCAGCTTGGATGGACTAGCCCGCACAGATACGCAGTATTTT; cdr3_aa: CASSLDGLARTDTQYF
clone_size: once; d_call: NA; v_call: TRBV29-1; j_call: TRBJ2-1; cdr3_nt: TGCAGCGTTGATCCCACTTACAGGGCGGGTGAGCAGTTCTTC; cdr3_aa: CSVDPTYRAGEQFF
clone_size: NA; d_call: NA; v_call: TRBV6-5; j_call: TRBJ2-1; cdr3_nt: TGTGCCAGCAGTTACTCTCAGGGTGTTGATGAGCAGTTCTTC; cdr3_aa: CASSYSQGVDEQFF
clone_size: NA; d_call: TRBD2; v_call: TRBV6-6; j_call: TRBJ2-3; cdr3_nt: TGTGCCAGCATTCTTAGCGGGAGGGCCGCAAATACGCAGTATTTT; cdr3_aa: CASILSGRAANTQYF
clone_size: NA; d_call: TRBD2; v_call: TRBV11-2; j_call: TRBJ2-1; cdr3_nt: TGTGCCAGCAGCTCCCGGGGAGGGAGCTCCTACAATGAGCAGTTCTTC; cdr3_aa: CASSSRGGSSYNEQFF
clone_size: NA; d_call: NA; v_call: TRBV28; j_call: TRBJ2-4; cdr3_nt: TGTGCCAGCACCCAATCGGGATGGGTAGCCAAAAACATTCAGTACTTC; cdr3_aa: CASTQSGWVAKNIQYF
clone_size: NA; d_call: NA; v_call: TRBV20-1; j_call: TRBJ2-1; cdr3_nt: TGCAGTGCTATTGGAGAGGGACAGTTCTTC; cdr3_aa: CSAIGEGQFF
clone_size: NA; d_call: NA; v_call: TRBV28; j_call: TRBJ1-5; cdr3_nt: TGTGCCAGCAGTTTTTTTGGAAAGAGCCGAGGGATCAATCAGCCCCAGCATTTT; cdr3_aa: CASSFFGKSRGINQPQHF
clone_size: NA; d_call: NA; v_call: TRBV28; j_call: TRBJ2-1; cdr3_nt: TGTGCCAGCAGTTCCCCCAGGGACTCCTACAATGAGCAGTTCTTC; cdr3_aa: CASSSPRDSYNEQFF
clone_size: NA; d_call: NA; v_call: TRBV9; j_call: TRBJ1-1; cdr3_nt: TGTGCCAGCAGCCCAACGGGAGGGATGAACACTGAAGCTTTCTTT; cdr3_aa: CASSPTGGMNTEAFF
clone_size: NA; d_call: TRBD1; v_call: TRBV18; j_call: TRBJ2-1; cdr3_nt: TGTGCCAGCTCACCACGGGGGACAGTCAATGAGCAGTTCTTC; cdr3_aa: CASSPRGTVNEQFF
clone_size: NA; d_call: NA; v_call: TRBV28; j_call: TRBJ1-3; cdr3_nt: TGTGCCATCCATGGATGGGCAGGCGGTAACACCATATATTTT; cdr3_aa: CAIHGWAGGNTIYF
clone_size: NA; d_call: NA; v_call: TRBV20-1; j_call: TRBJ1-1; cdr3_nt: TGCAGTGCTAGAAACGATGAAGCTTTCTTT; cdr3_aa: CSARNDEAFF
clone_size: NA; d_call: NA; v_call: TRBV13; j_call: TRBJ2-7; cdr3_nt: TGTGCCAGCAGTACAGGGACCTACGAGCAGTACTTC; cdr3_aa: CASSTGTYEQYF
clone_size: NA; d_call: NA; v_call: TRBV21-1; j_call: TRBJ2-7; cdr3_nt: TGTGCCAGCAGCAAACGAGGGGATCACGACTACGAGCAGTACTTC; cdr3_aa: CASSKRGDHDYEQYF
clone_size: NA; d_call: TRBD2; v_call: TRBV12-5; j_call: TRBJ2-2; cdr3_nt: TGTGCTAGTCGGTTAGCGGGCACCGGGGAGCTGTTTTTT; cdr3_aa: CASRLAGTGELFF
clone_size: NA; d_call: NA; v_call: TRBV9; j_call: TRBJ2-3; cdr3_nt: TGTGCCAGCAGCGTAGACCGAGTCACAGATACGCAGTATTTT; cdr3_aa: CASSVDRVTDTQYF
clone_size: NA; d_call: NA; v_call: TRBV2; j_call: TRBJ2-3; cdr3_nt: TGTGCCAGCGTTAGAGGTAACCGGATTCTCACAGATACGCAGTATTTT; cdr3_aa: CASVRGNRILTDTQYF
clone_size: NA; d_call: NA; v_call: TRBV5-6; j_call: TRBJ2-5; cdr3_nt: TGTGCCAGCAGCTTGTGGGGCGGGGTATACCAAGAGACCCAGTACTTC; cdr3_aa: CASSLWGGVYQETQYF
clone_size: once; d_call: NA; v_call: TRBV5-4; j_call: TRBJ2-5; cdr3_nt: TGTGCCAGCAGCCCTCTTCAGCAATCCCGGCACAGGGCCCAGTACTTC; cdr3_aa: CASSPLQQSRHRAQYF
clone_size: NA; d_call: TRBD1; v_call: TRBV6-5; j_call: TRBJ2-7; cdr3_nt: TGTGCCAGCAGCCGGACAGGGGACGAGCAGTACTTC; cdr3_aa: CASSRTGDEQYF
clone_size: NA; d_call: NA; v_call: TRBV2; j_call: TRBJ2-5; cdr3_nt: TGTGCCAGCAGTGGGGGACCAGGGGAGACCCAGTACTTC; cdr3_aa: CASSGGPGETQYF
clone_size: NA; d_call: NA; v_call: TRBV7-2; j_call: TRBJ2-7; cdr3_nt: TGTGCCAGCAGCTTACTAGGGTACGAGCAGTACTTC; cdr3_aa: CASSLLGYEQYF
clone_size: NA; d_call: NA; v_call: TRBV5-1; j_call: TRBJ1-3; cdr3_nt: TGCGCCAGCAGCTTGGACAGATCAAGCTCTGGAAACACCATATATTTT; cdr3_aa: CASSLDRSSSGNTIYF
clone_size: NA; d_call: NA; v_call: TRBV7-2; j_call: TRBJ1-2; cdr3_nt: TGTGCCAGCAGCTTAACAGGCTCTAACTATGGCTACACCTTC; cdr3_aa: CASSLTGSNYGYTF
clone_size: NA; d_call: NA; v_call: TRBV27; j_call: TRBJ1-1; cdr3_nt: TGTGCCAGCAGTTTATCGGGGGGAATTGCCACTGAAGCTTTCTTT; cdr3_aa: CASSLSGGIATEAFF
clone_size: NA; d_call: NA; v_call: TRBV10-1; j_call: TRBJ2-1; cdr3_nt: TGCGCCAGCAGCGCCGGGGCTAGCGTTGAGCAGTTCTTC; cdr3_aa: CASSAGASVEQFF